This T cell receptor beta chain was recovered during a study of CXCR3-negative and CXCR3-positive naive CD8 T cells (dated by TCRdb to the late 2010s). Regarding the complete study: In total, about 150 million TRB reads were obtained, or roughly 1.5 +/- 0.3 million reads per library. Data from about ten donors, pooled across two independent experiments, went into the diversity and physicochemical repertoire analyses. TRBV-TRBJ cluster analysis included naive subsets from roughly 5 donors and memory cells from 3 donors.

Each CD8+ T cell subset was flow-sorted in triplicate, with roughly 330,000 cells per subset placed directly into RLT lysis buffer. To exclude memory contaminants, naive CD8+ T cells were stringently defined as CD45RO-CCR7+CD27+CD95-. Peripheral blood mononuclear cells were isolated from buffy coats using standard density gradient centrifugation. A FACSAria III was used to flow-sort naive CXCR3-negative and CXCR3-positive CD8+ T cells. Total RNA was extracted from sorted cells using an RNeasy Mini Kit. The CDR3 sequence holds 12 residues, the cysteine and phenylalanine included. This entry has no DNA. According to the germline V gene, CDR1 reads SQVTM and CDR2 reads ANQGSEA. What the study reported, not specific to this receptor: Compared with CXCR3-negative naive cells, CXCR3-positive naive cells had TRB CDR3s with higher hydrophobicity (lower Kidera factor 4), lower energy, and higher strength and volume indices. CXCR3 expression partially decreased after cryopreservation, so most assays used freshly isolated PBMCs. Surface CD5, linked to self-reactivity in mice, was comparable between naive subsets; TCR interaction strength was therefore also inferred from TRB CDR3 physicochemical properties. Naive CXCR3-negative and CXCR3-positive cells from the same donor showed similar TRBV-TRBJ usage, whereas memory cells showed distinct patterns. Repertoire diversity was comparably high in both naive subsets but much lower in memory CD8+ T cells.

On this clonotype: Its binding antigen is unknown.

Sequencing was carried out with a NextSeq 550. The Human TCR Profiling Kit (MiLaboratory) was used to prepare UMI-labeled 5' RACE TRB cDNA libraries. The full amount of extracted RNA was used for cDNA synthesis, and the full amount of resulting cDNA was used for PCR amplification. The libraries were made side by side, with each library going through the same number of PCR cycles. The paper's data handling went like this. With a requirement of at least two reads per UMI, MIGEC and MiXCR extracted about 50,000 +/- 10,000 unique UMI-labeled TRB cDNA molecules per library. An average of approximately 40,000 +/- 10,000 functional in-frame TRB CDR3 nucleotide clonotypes without stop codons was found per library. After downsampling to 5000 UMI-labeled TRB molecules per sample, diversity metrics, including normalized Shannon-Wiener and Chao1, were computed in VDJtools. For the central five CDR3 residues, VDJtools calculated physicochemical properties weighted by clonotype size, namely interaction energy, strength, volume and Kidera factor 4. The reads were reprocessed in TCRdb, with one entry per CDR3 protein sequence and no accompanying DNA. The V and J calls come from TCRdb's annotation, not from the publication. The table kept for this sample lists roughly 45,000 distinct CDR3 sequences. Jointly, the top ten make up about 2.3% of the sample.

This sequence originates from a human donor in good health. Some clones in this sample may be carry-over from other donors' samples. The specimen was naive CXCR3- CD8+ T cells from blood. The sample's cell subset or site label is to be understood as: CD45RO-CCR7+CD27+CD95- naive CD8+ T cells lacking CXCR3 (TNR3-). The chain couples TRBV29-1 to TRBJ2-5; TCRdb selects TRBD1, and the lack of DNA leaves this call unchecked. The CDR3 in this case is CSARTGKETQYF. Full variable domain (CDR3 extended with the reference TRBV29-1 and TRBJ2-5 proteins): SAVISQKPSRDICQRGTSLTIQCQVDSQVTMMFWYRQQPGQSLTLIATANQGSEATYESGFVIDKFPISRPNLTFSTLTVSNMSPEDSSIYLCSARTGKETQYFGPGTRLLVL.